This TCR beta chain appears in the sequencing data of a study of metastatic and nonmetastatic thyroid tumors. Thyroid surgery was preceded by no treatment in any patient. Concerning this clone: Antigen specificity is unknown.

Overall study results and limits: Reported TCR beta diversity, measured in blood and tumor, was significantly higher for malignant thyroid tumors than for benign nodules.

TCRdb reprocessed the PCR reads via MiXCR. Of approximately 30,000 clones listed, 25% to 30% are singletons. The clonotype comes from a female donor with papillary thyroid cancer or a benign thyroid nodule (not recorded which). Some clones in this sample may be carry-over from other donors' samples. Sequenced input: blood.

CDR3 in amino acids: CASSRSTGTGFLAEGNEQFF. Here the CDR3 DNA reads TGTGCCAGTAGTAGGAGTACCGGGACAGGGTTCCTAGCGGAGGGCAATGAGCAGTTCTTC. The gene calls are TRBV19 and TRBJ2-1, with 9 bases identical to TRBD1. V lost 4 bases and J lost 6; bases outside the gene matches: 22. Looked up from germline, CDR1 is LNHDA and CDR2 is SQIVND (reference sequence). The CDR3 sequence is 20 residues long.